Below, 21 T cell receptor beta chains from the same sample are listed, as sequenced in a study of blood T cell repertoires in COVID-19. Repertoires were generated with immunoSEQ multiplex PCR, while TCRdb's copy carries only in-frame clones and drops some. The sample has 250,000 or so clones, 83% seen once; the top ten hold more than 5.5%. What was sequenced was peripheral blood. The receptors were sampled from a human donor in a cohort sampled during active COVID-19.

The V gene is TRBV19, the J gene TRBJ1-5, with D uncertain. The germline V gene encodes CDR1 LNHDA and CDR2 SQIVND (reference sequence). There are 14 residues in the CDR3. V lost 6 bases to trimming and J lost 10 bases, with 19 bases between them. CDR3 amino acids: CASSPGGRGAPQHF. CDR3 nucleotides: TGTGCCAGTAGCCCCGGAGGTAGAGGTGCACCCCAGCATTTT. The full variable domain, completed using reference TRBV19 and TRBJ1-5, is DGGITQSPKYLFRKEGQNVTLSCEQNLNHDAMYWYRQDPGQGLRLIYYSQIVNDFQKGDIAEGYSVSREKKESFPLTVTSAQKNPTAFYLCASSPGGRGAPQHFGDGTRLSIL.

This clone was observed a single time. V is TRBV24-1 and J is TRBJ2-1, with D hard to call. The CDR3 totals 14 residues. Looked up from germline, CDR1 is KGHDR and CDR2 is SFDVKD. The V gene lost 4 bases and the J gene lost 5 bases, with 11 bases spanning the gap. Here the CDR3 DNA reads TGTGCCACCAGTGAAGCCAACGCGAACAATGAGCAGTTCTTC. Amino acids: CATSEANANNEQFF.

The genes are TRBV3-1 (or the pseudogene TRBV3-2) and TRBJ2-7, with D perhaps matching TRBD1 (6 bases). The CDR3 is made up of 13 amino acids. Trimming removed 4 bases at V and 1 base at J, with 8 bases between. Germline V gene data show CDR1 as LGHDT and CDR2 as YNNKEL (reference sequence). The CDR3 DNA reads TGTGCCAGCAGCCGGGGGACATCCTACGAGCAGTACTTC. It translates to CASSRGTSYEQYF.

This chain connects TRBV3-1 (or the pseudogene TRBV3-2) to TRBJ1-5, with a tentative D call TRBD1 (5 bases). CDR3 size: 14 residues. V was clipped by 4 bases and J by 5 bases, with 12 bases between them. CDR1 is LGHDT, CDR2 YNNKEL, per germline (reference sequence). Here the CDR3 DNA reads TGTGCCAGCAGCCGGGACTCCCGGTATCAGCCCCAGCATTTT. It codes for CASSRDSRYQPQHF.

The chain links TRBV7-8 to TRBJ2-1, with D hard to call. The CDR3 loop spans 12 amino acids. The V gene's germline CDR1 is SGHVS and CDR2 FQNEAQ. V was clipped by 5 bases and J by 7 bases, with 9 bases between them. Here the CDR3 reads CASSPIQNEQFF. CDR3 bases: TGTGCCAGCAGCCCGATCCAGAATGAGCAGTTCTTC.

The rearrangement uses TRBV30 and TRBJ2-7; D is perhaps TRBD1 (5 bases). The CDR3 loop spans 13 amino acids. Per the germline V gene, CDR1 is GTSNPN and CDR2 is SVGIG (reference sequence). V was shortened by 0 bases and J by 4 bases, with 10 bases between the two germline ends. The CDR3 is CAWSVIRAYEQYF. The CDR3 DNA is TGTGCCTGGAGTGTAATCAGGGCATACGAGCAGTACTTC.

This clone was detected once. The rearrangement joins TRBV4-1 to TRBJ2-1; 7 nucleotides line up with TRBD2. The CDR3 totals 16 residues. V lost 3 bases to trimming and J lost 4 bases; unmatched junction nucleotides: 9. Germline V lookup: CDR1 MGHRA, CDR2 YSYEKL. CDR3 sequence reads: CASSHLGRRLYNEQFF. DNA of the CDR3: TGCGCCAGCAGCCACCTCGGGAGGCGACTTTACAATGAGCAGTTCTTC.

The J gene is TRBJ2-1, the V gene TRBV2; 12 nucleotides line up with TRBD2. There are 15 residues in the CDR3. The germline gives CDR1 SNHLY, CDR2 FYNNEI. The V gene end was trimmed by 6 bases and the J gene end by 9 bases; junction bases not matched to a gene: 9. The CDR3 protein is CASRAPSGRAVEQFF. The CDR3 nucleotides read TGTGCCAGCAGGGCCCCTAGCGGGAGGGCCGTTGAGCAGTTCTTC.

This rearrangement joins TRBV5-6 to TRBJ1-5, with D perhaps matching TRBD1 (6 bases). The germline V gene encodes CDR1 SGHDT and CDR2 YYEEEE. Trimming left V 5 bases short and J 0 bases short, with 12 bases between. This CDR3 comprises 15 residues. CDR3 bases: TGTGCCAGCAGTTCGGGGGGGGCTAGCAATCAGCCCCAGCATTTT. The encoded protein is CASSSGGASNQPQHF.

The V and J genes are TRBV2 and TRBJ2-7; 7 positions match TRBD1. The V gene's germline CDR1 is SNHLY and CDR2 FYNNEI. The V segment lost 5 bases and the J segment 1 base; nucleotides outside the gene matches: 2. The CDR3 runs to 13 residues. DNA for the CDR3: TGTGCCAGCAGTAGACAGGGATCCTACGAGCAGTACTTC. Its protein is CASSRQGSYEQYF.

The CDR3 DNA sequence: TGTGCCAGCAGCTCCGCCCCGGTCGACGTCCTGACTTTC. As protein: CASSSAPVDVLTF. The V gene is TRBV7-9, the J gene TRBJ2-6; D is unresolved. Trimming took 4 bases from V and 11 from J, leaving 12 bases between them. The germline V gene encodes CDR1 SEHNR and CDR2 FQNEAQ (reference sequence). There are 13 residues in the CDR3.

The genes are TRBV18 and TRBJ1-2; D unresolved. The germline gives CDR1 KGHSH, CDR2 LQKENI. V lost 3 bases and J lost 1, with 15 bases in between. CDR3 length: 16 residues. The CDR3 region is CASSPPSEGSNYGYTF. As DNA, the CDR3 is TGTGCCAGCTCACCCCCAAGCGAAGGGAGTAACTATGGCTACACCTTC.

This chain joins TRBV19 and TRBJ2-3; 9 nucleotides line up with TRBD2. Trimming removed 6 bases from V and 1 base from J; junction bases left unmatched: 5. The germline V gene has CDR1 LNHDA and CDR2 SQIVND (reference sequence). This CDR3 has 15 residues. The CDR3 DNA reads TGTGCCAGTAGCACAAAGCGGGGGGGCACAGATACGCAGTATTTT. It specifies CASSTKRGGTDTQYF.

On this clone itself: At the DNA level, this CDR3 is encoded by other sequences in the same sample as well. The chain uses TRBV30 and TRBJ2-7; 9 positions match TRBD1. CDR1 GTSNPN and CDR2 SVGIG come from the germline V gene (reference sequence). There are 14 residues in the CDR3. V lost 5 bases and J lost 3; bases outside the gene matches: 8. CDR3 sequence reads: CAWSTGTGSYEQYF. CDR3 coding DNA: TGTGCCTGGTCGACCGGGACAGGGAGCTACGAGCAGTACTTC.

CDR3 residues: CAPGWRIADTQYF. The CDR3 region has the DNA TGTGCCCCTGGCTGGCGAATAGCCGATACGCAGTATTTT. V gene TRBV5-8 combines with J gene TRBJ2-3, with D uncertain. V gave up 10 bases and J gave up 6 bases, with 18 bases separating them. Germline-derived CDR1 and CDR2 are SGHTS and YDEGEE. CDR3 size: 13 residues. The whole variable domain, remainder taken from reference TRBV5-8 and TRBJ2-3, is EAGVTQSPTHLIKTRGQQATLRCSPISGHTSVYWYQQALGLGLQFLLWYDEGEERNRGNFPPRFSGRQFPNYSSELNVNALELEDSALYLCAPGWRIADTQYFGPGTRLTVL.

The V call is TRBV20-1, the J call TRBJ1-1, with unresolved D. Germline CDR1 is DFQATT and CDR2 is SNEGSKA (reference sequence). Trimming removed 3 bases from V and 4 bases from J, with 12 bases in between. The CDR3 loop spans 13 amino acids. The CDR3 here is CSASSSVSTEAFF. DNA of the CDR3: TGCAGTGCTAGTTCGTCGGTTTCCACTGAAGCTTTCTTT.

The chain has TRBV4-2 and TRBJ2-7; TRBD2 might be the D (6 bases). The V end was cut by 5 bases, the J end by 5 bases, with 16 bases between. Germline values: CDR1 LGHNA, CDR2 YNFKEQ. This CDR3 spans 14 amino acids. The CDR3 region is CASSARDSDDEQYF. The CDR3 DNA is TGTGCCAGCAGCGCCCGGGACTCAGACGACGAGCAGTACTTC.

This chain joins TRBV5-1 and TRBJ2-5, with a tentative D call TRBD2 (5 bases). This CDR3 is built from 15 residues. CDR1 SGHRS and CDR2 YFSETQ come from the germline V gene. V dropped 6 bases and J dropped 3 bases, with 18 bases sitting between them. CDR3 sequence (DNA): TGCGCCAGCAATCTTCACGGGAAGCAGGAAGAGACCCAGTACTTC. Translating gives CASNLHGKQEETQYF. Full variable domain (rest looked up from reference TRBV5-1 and TRBJ2-5): KAGVTQTPRYLIKTRGQQVTLSCSPISGHRSVSWYQQTPGQGLQFLFEYFSETQRNKGNFPGRFSGRQFSNSRSEMNVSTLELGDSALYLCASNLHGKQEETQYFGPGTRLLVL.

This CDR3 is CASSRASMNTEAFF. Written as DNA, the CDR3 is TGCGCCAGCAGCCGGGCGTCCATGAACACTGAAGCTTTCTTT. This chain joins TRBV4-1 and TRBJ1-1; D ambiguous. The V gene lost 4 bases and the J gene lost 0 bases, with 9 bases spanning the gap. CDR1 and CDR2 (germline): MGHRA, YSYEKL. CDR3 size: 14 residues.

This clone was recorded once. The chain uses TRBV5-8 and TRBJ1-1, with TRBD1 matching over 10 bases. The V gene's germline CDR1 is SGHTS and CDR2 YDEGEE. The length of the CDR3 is 16 residues. Unmatched junction bases numbered 7, after V lost 5 bases and J lost 0 bases. The CDR3 reads CASSEGQGLMNTEAFF. The CDR3, as DNA: TGTGCCAGCAGTGAGGGACAGGGGCTTATGAACACTGAAGCTTTCTTT. Full variable domain (missing parts from reference TRBV5-8 and TRBJ1-1): EAGVTQSPTHLIKTRGQQATLRCSPISGHTSVYWYQQALGLGLQFLLWYDEGEERNRGNFPPRFSGRQFPNYSSELNVNALELEDSALYLCASSEGQGLMNTEAFFGQGTRLTVV.

The chain employs TRBV9 and TRBJ2-2; TRBD1 is a possible D gene (6 bases). Per the germline V gene, CDR1 is SGDLS and CDR2 is YYNGEE. This CDR3 contains 14 residues. The V and J ends lost 5 bases and 1 base respectively, with 9 bases between them. Written as DNA, the CDR3 is TGTGCCAGCAGGATGACAGGGAACACCGGGGAGCTGTTTTTT. Its translation is CASRMTGNTGELFF.